This is a list of T cell receptor beta chains from one sample in a study of CD8 T cells in ankylosing spondylitis. TCRdb reprocessed the 5' RACE reads via MiXCR and lists one record per CDR3 protein. This sample carries 350,000 or so distinct CDR3 sequences, 8% of them seen once, and the ten largest clones take more than 12%. The material sequenced was blood, either unsorted or a sorted T cell fraction (not recorded which). These receptors were collected from a male donor with ankylosing spondylitis. CDR3s include the opening cysteine and the closing phenylalanine or tryptophan. The D gene is left open where the match is weak. Not every row has a clone size; where given, it reads once, few, many or a size class.

>.|TRBV7-9|TRBJ2-1|.
CASSLQTNEQFF
TGTGCCAGCAGCCTCCAGACCAATGAGCAGTTCTTC
>TRBD1|TRBV7-3|TRBJ2-7|.
CASSETGTSYEQYF
TGTGCCAGCAGCGAGACAGGGACATCCTACGAGCAGTACTTC
>TRBD1|TRBV6-2/TRBV6-3|TRBJ2-7|.
CASSSTGDKSYEQYF
TGTGCCAGCAGCTCAACAGGGGATAAATCCTACGAGCAGTACTTC
>.|TRBV20-1|TRBJ2-7|.
CSARLQSYEQYF
TGCAGTGCCCGTTTACAGTCCTACGAGCAGTACTTC
>.|TRBV5-1|TRBJ2-6|many
CASSSGSGANVLTF
TGCGCCAGCAGCTCCGGGTCTGGGGCCAACGTCCTGACTTTC
>.|TRBV10-3|TRBJ2-5|many
CATQGLQETQYF
TGTGCCACCCAGGGCCTTCAAGAGACCCAGTACTTC
>.|TRBV6-1|TRBJ2-4|few
CASRPSLHKNIQYF
TGTGCCAGCCGTCCCAGCCTACACAAAAACATTCAGTACTTC
>TRBD2|TRBV5-1|TRBJ2-5|few
CASSLRLAGRTQETQYF
TGCGCCAGCAGCCTTAGACTAGCGGGCCGTACTCAAGAGACCCAGTACTTC
>.|TRBV29-1|TRBJ1-1|many
CSVARGPEAFF
TGCAGCGTTGCCAGGGGTCCTGAAGCTTTCTTT
>TRBD2|TRBV6-2/TRBV6-3|TRBJ2-1|few
CASSYSSSSGRAKRHNEQFF
TGTGCCAGCAGTTACTCGAGTAGCAGCGGGAGGGCCAAACGTCACAATGAGCAGTTCTTC
>TRBD1|TRBV20-1|TRBJ2-7|many
CSARFPGQSYEQYF
TGCAGTGCTAGGTTCCCGGGACAGTCCTACGAGCAGTACTTC
>TRBD1|TRBV16|TRBJ1-2|few
CASSQITGGIYGYTF
TGTGCCAGCAGCCAAATTACAGGGGGCATCTATGGTTACACCTTC
>.|TRBV7-3|TRBJ2-3|few
CASSLMKDTDTQYF
TGTGCCAGCAGCTTAATGAAGGACACAGATACGCAGTATTTT
>.|TRBV12-3/TRBV12-4|TRBJ2-2|many
CANSLGGVDTGELFF
TGTGCCAACTCACTGGGGGGCGTGGACACCGGGGAGCTGTTTTTT
>.|TRBV28|TRBJ1-2|few
CASSLGIGTYGYTF
TGTGCCAGCAGTTTAGGCATAGGGACTTATGGCTACACCTTC
>TRBD1|TRBV20-1|TRBJ1-4|.
CSAETGTDEKLFF
TGCAGTGCTGAAACAGGGACAGATGAAAAACTGTTTTTT
>.|TRBV7-9|TRBJ1-1|.
CASTITGLNTEAFF
TGTGCCAGCACCATTACGGGCCTGAACACTGAAGCTTTCTTT
>.|TRBV2|TRBJ1-5|.
CASSDPGSPPYSNQPQHF
TGTGCCAGCAGTGATCCAGGGTCCCCCCCTTATAGCAATCAGCCCCAGCATTTT
>.|TRBV7-8|TRBJ2-4|.
CASSLGGLDKNIQYF
TGTGCCAGCAGCTTGGGGGGGCTTGACAAAAACATTCAGTACTTC
>.|TRBV5-1|TRBJ1-2|.
CASSLRDTNQDYGYTF
TGCGCCAGCAGCTTGAGGGACACCAACCAGGACTATGGCTACACCTTC
>TRBD2|TRBV7-2|TRBJ2-7|once
CASSLVVAGPYEQYF
TGTGCCAGCAGCTTAGTGGTAGCGGGACCCTACGAGCAGTACTTC
>.|TRBV6-5|TRBJ1-1|many
CASSSRRTGTGTEAFF
TGTGCCAGCAGTTCTCGAAGGACGGGCACCGGCACTGAAGCTTTCTTT
>.|TRBV12-5|TRBJ2-5|few
CASGLTFPEEDSVQYF
TGTGCTAGTGGTTTGACCTTCCCGGAGGAGGACTCTGTCCAGTACTTC